Listed here are 5 T cell receptor beta chains from one sample, sequenced in a study of Ad26.COV2.S vaccination and SARS-CoV-2 variants. Treatment indicated: around 19 received Ad26.COV2.S at low or high dose, single or two shots; 5 received placebo; per-sample allocation not given. The investigators took samples on day 63 after the first vaccine or placebo injection. TCRdb's copy holds only in-frame clones and misses some; the assay was immunoSEQ multiplex PCR. This table holds around 300,000 clones, about 87% found once. The sequencing used peripheral blood, collected in a trial of Ad26.COV2.S vaccine versus placebo. Source of these receptors: a person aged 18-60 years who received the Ad26.COV2.S COVID-19 vaccine or a placebo.

The genes are TRBV7-9 and TRBJ2-7, with D unclear. Germline V gene sequence: CDR1 SEHNR, CDR2 FQNEAQ (reference sequence). This CDR3 is 15 amino acids long. The V end lost 4 bases, the J end lost 3 bases, and 16 bases lay between the germline ends. In DNA form, the CDR3 reads TGTGCCAGCAGCTCGGTGGGGTCCCGAGGCTACGAGCAGTACTTC. Protein: CASSSVGSRGYEQYF.

The gene calls are TRBV7-2 and TRBJ2-1; 8 positions agree with TRBD2. V lost 5 bases to trimming and J lost 4 bases; unmatched junction nucleotides: 7. The CDR3 consists of 15 residues. The V gene's germline CDR1 is SGHTA and CDR2 FQGNSA. This CDR3 reads CASSLGTSGYNEQFF. The CDR3 bases are TGTGCCAGCAGCCTCGGGACTAGTGGGTACAATGAGCAGTTCTTC.

J is TRBJ2-7 and V is TRBV7-9; D perhaps matches TRBD2 (5 bases). Trimming shortened V by 3 bases and J by 3 bases, and 18 bases separated the two germline ends. This CDR3 is 16 amino acids long. Germline CDR1 reads SEHNR; CDR2 reads FQNEAQ (reference sequence). As DNA, the CDR3 is TGTGCCAGCAGCTTGGCCACGACTACCGAATACTACGAGCAGTACTTC. Translation gives CASSLATTTEYYEQYF.

The chain employs TRBV6-4 and TRBJ2-1; 7 bases are a match to TRBD2. V lost 6 bases, J lost 8 bases, and 10 bases stayed unmatched. The CDR3 consists of 14 residues. CDR1 is MRHNA and CDR2 is SNTAGT in the germline V gene. The CDR3 region has the DNA TGTGCCAGCAGAAAATGGGGGGGGAATGATGAGCAGTTCTTC. It translates to CASRKWGGNDEQFF.

J is TRBJ2-7 and V is TRBV27; 7 bases map to TRBD2. V was pared by 7 bases and J by 7 bases, with 16 bases of the junction left unmatched. Per the germline V gene, CDR1 is MNHEY and CDR2 is SMNVEV (reference sequence). This CDR3 comprises 15 residues. Written as DNA, the CDR3 is TGTGCCAGCACCCTATGGGGGGAGGGAGGGCGTGAGCAGTACTTC. This sequence encodes CASTLWGEGGREQYF.